A single T cell receptor beta chain is shown here with its context. The antigen is unknown. A junction end diverges from the germline sequence, so it may reflect a read error. Three rounds of nested PCR, following a modified ARM-PCR protocol, produced the TCRbeta library. In TCRdb, the multiplex PCR reads were re-called with MiXCR into one record per CDR3 protein. Counted here are around 71,000 distinct CDR3 sequences, 72% occurring once; the ten biggest clones make up 8% to 10%. No cell sorting was done before RNA was extracted from the tissue. The sample belongs to a study of tumor and adjacent non-tumor tissue in lung cancer. Study at large: The cohort had 12 adenocarcinoma, a couple of squamous cell and 1 small cell patients. The patients, approximately nine men and about five women, were roughly 30 to 80 with stage I to III disease. Study outcomes and limitations: Top 100 clones took a larger repertoire share in normal lung.

The CDR3 runs to 12 residues. Germline CDR1 is SGHDT and CDR2 is YYEEEE. Specimen: lung tumor tissue. This TCR was recovered from a middle-aged woman with non-small cell lung cancer. The V gene is TRBV5-6, the J gene TRBJ2-1; TRBD2 is a possible D gene (5 bases). The CDR3 DNA follows: TGTACCAGCAGCTTGAAGCGGTTTGAGCGGTTCTTC. The encoded protein is CTSSLKRFERFF.